The clone carrying this T cell receptor (beta chain) showed up many times. Its specificity is not known. The data belong to a study of neurological immune-mediated disorders. The study's findings and limits: TCR-beta repertoires seemed private in all groups, with no expanded CDR3 amino acid sequences shared.

Sample time point: longitudinal time-point 3. Source material was 2 million unsorted PBMCs, stored at -80 °C in RNAlater. A single run covered 15-18 subjects with over 180 million TCR-beta sequences. Each CDR3 protein is one row after TCRdb ran MiXCR on the 5' RACE reads. The repertoire holds more than 40,000 distinct CDR3 sequences, with about 13% as singletons. From germline, CDR1 is SGHDT and CDR2 YYEEEE. CDR3 length equals 15 residues. Between the trimmed V and J ends, which lost 2 bases and 4 bases, there was a span of 14 bases. Specimen: PBMCs. This TCR was sampled from a male donor with HTLV-1-associated myelopathy (HAM/TSP). The genes are TRBV5-6 and TRBJ2-3, with D tentatively TRBD1 (6 bases). The CDR3 coding sequence is TGTGCCAGCAGCTTAAACAGGGAAAGGCCAGATACGCAGTATTTT. It specifies CASSLNRERPDTQYF.